This T cell receptor (beta chain) emerged from a study of multiple sclerosis patients with progressive multifocal leukoencephalopathy. Clones were read by immunoSEQ multiplex PCR, and TCRdb kept only the in-frame ones, dropping some. The data contain around 28,000 clones, 88% of them seen just once; the ten biggest clones take up 0.85% to 1.3%. J lost 4 bases, V lost 4 bases, and 10 bases had no gene match. The CDR3 is 16 residues long. Germline loops: CDR1 SGHDT, CDR2 YYEEEE. Time point reported: before natalizumab initiation. All patients had prior interferon beta, and all PML patients were female. The chain uses TRBV5-6 and TRBJ2-1; TRBD2 aligns across 8 bases. Sequencing input: PBMCs. This receptor was taken from a human donor with multiple sclerosis. The chain's CDR3 is CASSEVGGADYNEQFF. CDR3 in DNA: TGTGCCAGCAGCGAAGTCGGGGGGGCGGATTACAATGAGCAGTTCTTC.